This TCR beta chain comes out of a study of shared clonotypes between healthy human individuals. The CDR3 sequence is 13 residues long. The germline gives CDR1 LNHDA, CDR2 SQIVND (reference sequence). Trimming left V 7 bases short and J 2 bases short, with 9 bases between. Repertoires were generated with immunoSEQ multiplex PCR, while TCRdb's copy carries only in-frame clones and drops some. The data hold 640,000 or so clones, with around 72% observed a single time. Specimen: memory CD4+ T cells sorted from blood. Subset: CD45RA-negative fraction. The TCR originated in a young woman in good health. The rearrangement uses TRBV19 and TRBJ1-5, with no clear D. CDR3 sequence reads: CASKPLGNQPQHF. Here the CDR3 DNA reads TGTGCCAGTAAGCCCCTAGGCAATCAGCCCCAGCATTTT.